This T cell receptor beta chain was captured by sequencing in a study of cytomegalovirus exposure and HLA in healthy donors. For the study at large: The early release's HLA-typed donors yielded roughly 85 million unique TCRs.

A remark on this clone: Its antigen is as yet unknown.

Study-wide results and limits: Presence/absence analyses supposed approximately even sequencing depth among donors. CMV antigen specificity of a few CMV-associated chains was confirmed in vitro.

CDR3 size: 15 residues. Losses at the gene ends were 6 bases for V and 1 base for J; bases not matched to a gene: 4. Germline CDR1 LNHDA, CDR2 SQIVND (reference sequence). PCR was performed using 60 Vbeta and 13 Jbeta primers. Some clones are missing from TCRdb's copy, which holds only in-frame ones; the method was immunoSEQ multiplex PCR. Among under 300,000 clones, about nine tenths were seen once, and the ten largest hold less than 2%. This receptor was identified in a girl aged 2-15 years in good health and CMV-seronegative. Source material: PBMCs. The rearrangement links TRBV19 to TRBJ2-3; 10 positions match TRBD2. The CDR3 region is CASSLTSGRTDTQYF. The CDR3 DNA sequence: TGTGCCAGTAGCCTGACTAGCGGGCGCACAGATACGCAGTATTTT.